The source of this T cell receptor beta chain is a study of cytomegalovirus exposure and HLA in healthy donors. Germline-derived CDR1 and CDR2 are SGHTA and FQGNSA. This CDR3 comprises 15 residues. Trimming removed 4 bases at V and 6 bases at J, with 16 bases between. PCR primers comprised 60 Vbeta and 13 Jbeta primers. Libraries were prepared by immunoSEQ multiplex PCR; TCRdb keeps only in-frame clonotypes and omits some of them. This table holds roughly 130,000 clones, roughly 88% found once. The sample consisted of PBMCs. The TCR sequence derives from a woman aged 18-29 years in good health and CMV-seropositive. The chain recombines TRBV7-2 with TRBJ2-1, with D possibly TRBD2 on 7 matching bases. This CDR3 is CASSSRSGGFNEQFF. CDR3 DNA: TGTGCCAGCAGCTCCCGTTCGGGGGGCTTCAATGAGCAGTTCTTC.